Listed here are 4 T cell receptor beta chains from one sample, sequenced in a study of blood T cell repertoires in COVID-19 (TCRdb year 2020). The library was generated by the immunoSEQ multiplex PCR assay. The clones in this table, taken by TCRdb from immuneACCESS, are in-frame only. Not every clone is retained; where verified, under half of the shortfall comes from an unresolved V gene, and the cause of the rest is unknown. The sample table holds about 230,000 clones, of which 75% to 85% were seen once. The ten top clones hold around 1.3% of the sample. Sequences were obtained from peripheral blood. The receptor source for this set is a woman aged 30 to 39 with COVID-19, enrolled during active disease.

This chain joins TRBV6-2 or TRBV6-3 and TRBJ1-5; 7 bases are shared with TRBD1. V shed 5 bases and J 4 bases; nucleotides not matched to a gene: 5. CDR1 is MNHEY and CDR2 is SVGEGT in the germline V gene. The CDR3 sequence is 14 residues long. Here the CDR3 reads CASSVPGQNQPQHF. CDR3 DNA: TGTGCCAGCAGTGTACCGGGACAGAATCAGCCCCAGCATTTT.

The V gene is TRBV11-2, the J gene TRBJ1-3, with unresolved D. V lost 2 bases, J lost 0 bases, and 8 bases lay in between. CDR3 size: 15 residues. Germline V lookup: CDR1 SGHAT, CDR2 FQNNGV. CDR3 amino acids: CASSLLGLSGNTIYF. The CDR3 nucleotides read TGTGCCAGCAGCTTACTGGGCCTCTCTGGAAACACCATATATTTT.

V and J are TRBV5-4 and TRBJ2-2; D is uncertain. The CDR3 consists of 12 residues. V was cut by 5 bases and J by 4 bases, with 6 bases left in between. Germline V gene sequence: CDR1 SGHNT, CDR2 YYREEE (reference sequence). In DNA, the CDR3 is TGTGCCAGCAGTCGCGCCACCGGGGAGCTGTTTTTT. Protein product: CASSRATGELFF.

V is TRBV16 and J is TRBJ1-5; TRBD1 matches at 9 bases. Germline trimming cut 4 bases from V and 4 bases from J; bases unmatched to any gene: 5. The length of the CDR3 is 15 residues. Germline loops: CDR1 KGHSY, CDR2 FQNENV. The DNA for the CDR3 is TGTGCCAGCAGCCGTAGGGACAGGGTGAATCAGCCCCAGCATTTT. It specifies CASSRRDRVNQPQHF.